This T cell receptor beta chain is drawn from a study (dated by TCRdb to about 2016). Germline trimming amounts to 5 bases on V and 4 bases on J, with 6 as the count of junction bases outside the gene matches. CDR1 SGHAT and CDR2 FQNNGV were looked up in the germline V gene. From cysteine to phenylalanine, the CDR3 is 15 amino acids long. Only CDR3 DNA is held: 45 bases, read in frame from base 1. Worth noting for this clonotype: Its antigen has not been determined. The record has no base qualities; no much larger clone is one base away.

The library was built by means of RT-PCR. Instrument on record: Illumina MiSeq. TCRdb reran the public reads through fastp at Q25 and MiXCR, keeping productive beta chains. When rows share a CDR3 protein, they turn into one entry using the most common DNA and genes. For this sample the table gives about 700,000 distinct CDR3 sequences, of which approximately 15% were detected only once. Roughly 3.6% of the sample goes to the ten largest clones. This TCR derives from a female donor in good health, serving as a healthy control. The chain links TRBV11-2 with TRBJ2-5; TRBD2 lines up with 11 middle nucleotides. Material: memory CD4+ T cells from blood. The DNA reads as follows: TGTGCCAGCAGCGCACTAGCGGGAGTTGTAGAGACCCAGTACTTC. Its product reads: CASSALAGVVETQYF.